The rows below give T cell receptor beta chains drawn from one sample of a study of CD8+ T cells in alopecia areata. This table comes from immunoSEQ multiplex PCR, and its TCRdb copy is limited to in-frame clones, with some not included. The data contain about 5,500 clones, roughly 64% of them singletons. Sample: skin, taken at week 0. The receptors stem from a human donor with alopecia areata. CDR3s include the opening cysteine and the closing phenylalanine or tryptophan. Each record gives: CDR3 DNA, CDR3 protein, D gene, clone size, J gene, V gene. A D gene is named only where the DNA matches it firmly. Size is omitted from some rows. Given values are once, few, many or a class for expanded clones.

TGCGCCAGCAGCTTTGACACTGGGGGCACTGAAGCTTTCTTT,CASSFDTGGTEAFF,-,-,TRBJ1-1,TRBV5-1
TGTGCCAGCAGCTTAGCGGGGGGCTCTGCCTACGAGCAGTACTTC,CASSLAGGSAYEQYF,TRBD2,-,TRBJ2-7,TRBV7-3
TGTGCCAGCCTTGTGGAGGGAACGAATTCACCCCTCCACTTT,CASLVEGTNSPLHF,-,-,TRBJ1-6,TRBV6-1
TGTGCCAGCAGCCTCGACCGCCGGAATCAGCCCCAGCATTTT,CASSLDRRNQPQHF,-,-,TRBJ1-5,TRBV5-5
TGTGCCAGCAGCTCGGGAAGCGGTGGGACAGATACGCAGTATTTT,CASSSGSGGTDTQYF,-,-,TRBJ2-3,TRBV5-4
TGTGCCGGCCAGGGACCTAAAAACATTCAGTACTTC,CAGQGPKNIQYF,-,once,TRBJ2-4,TRBV30
TGCGCCAGCAGTCTCTTAGGACAGGCTGATTGCTCGAATAGCAATCAGCCCCAGCATTTT,CASSLLGQADCSNSNQPQHF,TRBD1,-,TRBJ1-5,TRBV23-1
TGTGCCAGCAGGCTTCTGGGACCTACCGGGGAGCTGTTTTTT,CASRLLGPTGELFF,-,few,TRBJ2-2,TRBV27
TGTGCAAGTCGCTCCCCCCGGGCCTCAGAAGCTTTCTTT,CASRSPRASEAFF,-,few,TRBJ1-1,TRBV12-2
TGTGCCAGCAGTTATATACAGGGGGCTGCTTACGAGCAGTACTTC,CASSYIQGAAYEQYF,TRBD1,-,TRBJ2-7,TRBV6-6
TGTGCCAGCACCCTTTTTTCCCCCGGGCACTACGAGCAGTACTTC,CASTLFSPGHYEQYF,-,-,TRBJ2-7,TRBV28
TGTGCCAGCAGCGTAGGTCCGACTAGATCAGAGACCCAGTACTTC,CASSVGPTRSETQYF,-,-,TRBJ2-5,TRBV9
TGCAGCGTTGAAACAGGCACAGATACGCAGTATTTT,CSVETGTDTQYF,-,few,TRBJ2-3,TRBV29-1
TGCGCCAGCAGCTTGGGACAGGTCCGGGAGGGCTACACCTTC,CASSLGQVREGYTF,-,-,TRBJ1-2,TRBV5-1
TGTGCCAGCAGTTACCCCCCAGCGGGCTACGAGCAGTACTTC,CASSYPPAGYEQYF,-,few,TRBJ2-7,TRBV6-5
TGTGCCAGCAGCTTGACAGCCGGGGCCAACGTCCTGACCTTC,CASSLTAGANVLTF,-,-,TRBJ2-6,TRBV5-6